The 24 T cell receptor beta chains presented below share a single source sample, sequenced in a study of T cell responses to AZD1222 COVID-19 vaccine. TCRdb keeps only in-frame clones here, not all; method: immunoSEQ multiplex PCR. Of approximately 150,000 clones in the sample, more than 85% are singletons; the top ten hold 0.7% to 0.9%. Sequenced here: peripheral blood, sampled on day 0 of AZD1222 vaccination. Source of these receptors: an adult in good health.

The chain employs TRBV28 and TRBJ2-3; D call uncertain. Trimming removed 10 bases at V and 5 bases at J, with 19 bases between. Germline CDR1 and CDR2: MDHEN and SYDVKM. This CDR3 contains 14 residues. CDR3 nucleotide sequence: TGTGCCACCAGGCCCAGCCAGTTAGGAGATACGCAGTATTTT. Translating gives CATRPSQLGDTQYF.

The chain recombines TRBV7-9 with TRBJ2-1; TRBD2 agrees at 8 bases. Germline CDR1 SEHNR, CDR2 FQNEAQ (reference sequence). The length of the CDR3 is 14 residues. The trim removed 6 bases at V and 5 bases at J, leaving 6 bases unmatched. CDR3 in amino acids: CASSDGGAHNEQFF. CDR3 in DNA: TGTGCCAGCAGTGACGGGGGGGCCCACAATGAGCAGTTCTTC.

The chain carries TRBV4-1 and TRBJ1-5; D is ambiguous. This CDR3 is built from 16 residues. Trimming stripped 1 base from V and 0 bases from J, with 10 bases between. Germline V gene data show CDR1 as MGHRA and CDR2 as YSYEKL. CDR3 nucleotide sequence: TGCGCCAGCAGCCAAGGGCACTCCTATAGCAATCAGCCCCAGCATTTT. This codes for CASSQGHSYSNQPQHF.

The CDR3 reads CASQKGSYGYTF. The CDR3 DNA reads TGTGCCAGCCAAAAGGGGAGCTATGGCTACACCTTC. The V gene is TRBV9, the J gene TRBJ1-2; TRBD1 is a possible D gene (5 bases). The CDR3 has 12 residues. CDR1 is SGDLS, CDR2 YYNGEE, per germline. Trimming took 7 bases from V and 4 from J, leaving 11 bases between them.

The chain couples TRBV11-2 to TRBJ1-2, with 9 bases that match TRBD1. V trimming: 1 base; J trimming: 5 bases; junction bases outside the gene matches: 5. Germline V lookup: CDR1 SGHAT, CDR2 FQNNGV. The CDR3 is 15 residues long. CDR3 protein: CASSLAPDRGYGYTF. CDR3 coding DNA: TGTGCCAGCAGCTTAGCCCCGGACAGGGGATATGGCTACACCTTC.

The chain joins TRBV4-3 to TRBJ2-1; 12 bases agree with TRBD2. This CDR3 is built from 18 residues. V shed 1 base, J shed 4 bases, and the junction held 8 bases outside the gene matches. Germline values: CDR1 LGHNA, CDR2 YSLEER. The CDR3 DNA follows: TGCGCCAGCAGCCAAGTTTGGACTAGCGGGACCCTATACAATGAGCAGTTCTTC. Its translation: CASSQVWTSGTLYNEQFF.

V usage is TRBV28 and J usage is TRBJ1-5; the D gene is possibly TRBD1 (5 bases). Germline CDR1 and CDR2: MDHEN and SYDVKM. The V gene lost 5 bases and the J gene lost 4 bases, with 18 bases spanning the gap. CDR3 length: 16 amino acids. The CDR3 loop is CASSLRGTAKNQPQHF. The CDR3 nucleotides are TGTGCCAGCAGTCTCCGGGGGACGGCTAAAAATCAGCCCCAGCATTTT.

CDR3 residues: CASRSSSGNTIYF. CDR3 coding DNA: TGTGCCAGCAGGTCCAGCTCTGGAAACACCATATATTTT. The chain combines TRBV7-9 with TRBJ1-3; D uncertain. CDR1 is SEHNR, CDR2 FQNEAQ, per germline (reference sequence). Trimming shortened V by 6 bases and J by 0 bases, and 6 bases separated the two germline ends. The length of the CDR3 is 13 residues.

The rearrangement joins TRBV27 to TRBJ2-2; 7 nucleotides line up with TRBD2. CDR1 and CDR2 (germline): MNHEY, SMNVEV (reference sequence). CDR3 length equals 16 residues. Trimming at V came to 4 bases and at J to 8 bases, leaving 13 bases not matched to a gene. CDR3 protein: CASSYLAAGLKGELFF. CDR3 coding DNA: TGTGCCAGCAGTTACCTCGCAGCGGGATTAAAGGGGGAGCTGTTTTTT.

This chain uses TRBV7-3 with TRBJ2-1, with TRBD1 as a possible D gene (5 bases). Germline V gives CDR1 SGHTA, CDR2 FQGTGA. The CDR3 has 13 residues. V shed 3 bases and J shed 7 bases, with 10 bases lying between them. The CDR3 loop is CASSLGQGNEQFF. DNA of the CDR3: TGTGCCAGCAGCTTGGGGCAGGGAAATGAGCAGTTCTTC.

This clone appeared a single time. V gene TRBV7-9 combines with J gene TRBJ1-3; 10 nucleotides agree with TRBD1. The V and J ends lost 1 base and 4 bases, in that order; junction bases with no gene match: 4. There are 16 residues in the CDR3. CDR1 SEHNR and CDR2 FQNEAQ come from the germline V gene (reference sequence). CDR3: CASSLGDRGGGNTIYF. For the CDR3, the DNA is TGTGCCAGCAGCTTAGGGGACAGGGGTGGCGGAAACACCATATATTTT.

The J gene is TRBJ1-4, the V gene TRBV7-9; unclear D gene. The CDR3 consists of 12 residues. Between the trimmed V and J ends, which lost 1 base and 8 bases, there was a span of 5 bases. Looked up from germline, CDR1 is SEHNR and CDR2 is FQNEAQ (reference sequence). The CDR3 loop is CASSLVREKLFF. DNA for the CDR3: TGTGCCAGCAGCTTAGTTCGAGAAAAACTGTTTTTT.

The J gene is TRBJ1-5, the V gene TRBV28, with a possible D match to TRBD1 (5 bases). The CDR3 covers 14 residues. Between the trimmed V and J ends, which lost 1 base and 5 bases, there was a span of 9 bases. Germline-derived CDR1 and CDR2 are MDHEN and SYDVKM. The CDR3, as DNA: TGTGCCAGCAGTTTATCAGGGTCCGATCAGCCCCAGCATTTT. Translation gives CASSLSGSDQPQHF.

The chain carries TRBV4-1 and TRBJ2-7; TRBD1 agrees at 11 bases. The CDR3 runs to 17 residues. CDR1 and CDR2 (germline): MGHRA, YSYEKL. V lost 2 bases to trimming and J lost 2 bases; unmatched junction nucleotides: 8. The CDR3 DNA follows: TGCGCCAGCAGCCAATCTTGGACAGGGGGCATCACCTACGAGCAGTACTTC. It yields the protein CASSQSWTGGITYEQYF.

V and J are TRBV5-1 and TRBJ2-2, with 7 bases lining up with TRBD1. V was pared by 6 bases and J by 4 bases, with 6 bases of the junction left unmatched. The CDR3 loop spans 14 amino acids. Germline CDR1 reads SGHRS; CDR2 reads YFSETQ. For the CDR3, the DNA is TGCGCCAGCAATGGACAGGACTTCACCGGGGAGCTGTTTTTT. It encodes CASNGQDFTGELFF.

The chain uses TRBV7-2 and TRBJ1-5; D gene unclear. Germline-derived CDR1 and CDR2 are SGHTA and FQGNSA. The V end lost 1 base, the J end lost 2 bases, and 6 bases lay between the germline ends. This CDR3 is built from 14 residues. For the CDR3, the DNA is TGTGCCAGCAGCTTAGTGTTTGGCAATCAGCCCCAGCATTTT. Protein: CASSLVFGNQPQHF.

The chain recombines TRBV2 with TRBJ2-7; TRBD1 matches at 9 bases. J was trimmed by 4 bases and V by 3 bases; bases with no gene match: 1. The CDR3 has 13 amino acids. CDR1 and CDR2 from the germline V gene are SNHLY and FYNNEI. This chain's CDR3 is CASSDGTGYEQYF. The CDR3 DNA sequence: TGTGCCAGCAGTGATGGGACAGGGTACGAGCAGTACTTC.

The chain links TRBV7-5 to TRBJ2-7; the D call in the table, TRBD1, was not verified against the DNA. TRBV7-5 is given as a pseudogene. The CDR3 is made up of 14 amino acids. CDR3: CARSLDRGLYEQYF. DNA for the CDR3: TGTGCCAGAAGCTTAGACAGGGGGCTCTACGAGCAGTACTTC.

This chain links TRBV15 with TRBJ2-5, with 7 bases identical to TRBD1. V shed 6 bases, J shed 4 bases, and the junction held 8 bases outside the gene matches. Germline V lookup: CDR1 LNHNV, CDR2 YYDKDF (reference sequence). The CDR3 length is 14 residues. The CDR3 nucleotides are TGTGCCACCAGACTAGACAGGGAAGGAGAGACCCAGTACTTC. As protein: CATRLDREGETQYF.

J is TRBJ1-2 and V is TRBV14; D is unresolved. CDR1 is SGHDN and CDR2 is FVKESK in the germline V gene. The V and J ends lost 1 base and 4 bases respectively, with 7 bases between them. There are 13 residues in the CDR3. CDR3 sequence reads: CASSQGWGYGYTF. In DNA form, the CDR3 reads TGTGCCAGCAGCCAAGGGTGGGGCTATGGCTACACCTTC.

This chain links TRBV5-1 with TRBJ2-6; 7 positions match TRBD1. Unmatched junction bases numbered 8, after V lost 1 base and J lost 4 bases. Germline V gene lookup returns CDR1 SGHRS and CDR2 YFSETQ. This CDR3 has 17 amino acids. CDR3 sequence: CASSLMVGGAGANVLTF. The CDR3 nucleotides read TGCGCCAGCAGCTTGATGGTAGGGGGCGCAGGGGCCAACGTCCTGACTTTC.

The chain uses TRBV28 and TRBJ1-2; 7 positions agree with TRBD1. V was clipped by 1 base and J by 8 bases; unmatched bases: 7. Germline V lookup: CDR1 MDHEN, CDR2 SYDVKM. The length of the CDR3 is 14 residues. The CDR3 loop reads CASSLYQGVYGYTF. The DNA of the CDR3 is TGTGCCAGCAGTTTATATCAGGGGGTATACGGCTACACCTTC.

The rearrangement joins TRBV6-5 to TRBJ1-2; D remains ambiguous. Germline values: CDR1 MNHEY, CDR2 SVGAGI. The V end lost 7 bases, the J end lost 4 bases, and 13 bases lay between the germline ends. This CDR3 comprises 13 residues. DNA for the CDR3: TGTGCCAGCACCCCGGACCGCGTCTATGGCTACACCTTC. Translated, it gives CASTPDRVYGYTF.

V usage is TRBV20-1 and J usage is TRBJ2-1, with TRBD2 matching 10 bases. The germline V gene encodes CDR1 DFQATT and CDR2 SNEGSKA (reference sequence). CDR3 length equals 15 residues. Trimming removed 3 bases from V and 12 bases from J; junction bases left unmatched: 14. The CDR3 DNA sequence: TGCAGTGCTAGTCCGGGACTAGCGATGTTTAGTGGGCAGTTCTTC. Translating gives CSASPGLAMFSGQFF.